The rows below give T cell receptor beta chains drawn from one sample of a study of control samples from healthy donors and cancer patients. TCRdb's copy holds only in-frame clones and misses some; the assay was immunoSEQ multiplex PCR. The sample includes more than 9,500 clones, 88% of them seen just once. The sequenced material came from formalin-fixed, paraffin-embedded tissue. The origin of the receptors is a male donor with melanoma. Each CDR3 is given with its conserved first and last residue. D genes are given only for firm matches. Rows give clone size only sometimes, using once, few, many, or a class for an expanded clone.

d_call j_call v_call clone_size cdr3_nt cdr3_aa
. TRBJ2-2 TRBV5-6 . TGTGCCAGCAGCTTTGACAGTACCGGGGAGCTGTTTTTT CASSFDSTGELFF
. TRBJ1-2 TRBV3-1/TRBV3-2 . TGTGCCAGCAGCCAAGTGAGGGATGGTGGCTACACCTTC CASSQVRDGGYTF
. TRBJ2-2 TRBV28 . TGTGCCAGCGATACGAGGGGCGGGGCGAACACCGGGGAGCTGTTTTTT CASDTRGGANTGELFF
TRBD1 TRBJ2-4 TRBV6-5 . TGTGCCAGCAGTCGGGACAGGGATGGCAAAAACATTCAGTACTTC CASSRDRDGKNIQYF
TRBD2 TRBJ2-1 TRBV11-2 once TGTGCCAGCAGTTACATAGCGGGAGGGAGCTCCTACAATGAGCAGTTCTTC CASSYIAGGSSYNEQFF
TRBD2 TRBJ2-2 TRBV5-6 . TGTGCCAGCAGCTTGGCGGGAGCGGGAAGGACCGGGGAGCTGTTTTTT CASSLAGAGRTGELFF
. TRBJ2-1 TRBV6-5 large TGTGCCAGTCGGATGAGCGATCATGAGCAGTTCTTC CASRMSDHEQFF
TRBD1 TRBJ1-5 TRBV12-5 . TGTGCTAGTGGTTTGTCGACCGGGACAGGGGGCAATCAGCCCCAGCATTTT CASGLSTGTGGNQPQHF
TRBD2 TRBJ2-1 TRBV2 . TGTGCCAGTTCCCCGGTGTCTAGCGGGACCAGCAATGAGCAGTTCTTC CASSPVSSGTSNEQFF
. TRBJ2-3 TRBV7-2 once TGTGCCAGCAGCTCGTCTCCCCAGGATACGCAGTATTTT CASSSSPQDTQYF
. TRBJ2-3 TRBV29-1 . TGCAGCGGCCTCGAACGGGGGTTCGGCACAGATACGCAGTATTTT CSGLERGFGTDTQYF
. TRBJ2-1 TRBV9 . TGTGCCAGCAGCGTAGGAGAGACAGGACAGTTCTTC CASSVGETGQFF
TRBD1 TRBJ2-1 TRBV24-1 . TGTGCCACCAGTGATCCCCGACAGGGGGCGTCAAATGAGCAGTTCTTC CATSDPRQGASNEQFF
. TRBJ2-2 TRBV13 . TGTGCCAGCAGCCTACCAAACAGGGCGAACACCGGGGAGCTGTTTTTT CASSLPNRANTGELFF
TRBD2 TRBJ2-1 TRBV7-2 . TGTGCCAGCAGCAATAGGCTAGCGGGAGTTAAGGAGCAGTTCTTC CASSNRLAGVKEQFF
. TRBJ2-1 TRBV7-8 . TGTGCCAGCAGCCTAGGGGGGGGGAATGAGCAGTTCTTC CASSLGGGNEQFF
. TRBJ1-1 TRBV25-1 . TGTGCCAGCAGTGTTCGGGACTTACGAACGAACACTGAAGCTTTCTTT CASSVRDLRTNTEAFF
TRBD1 TRBJ2-2 TRBV27 few TGTGCCAGCAGATCTCCCGGGACAGTGAACACCGGGGAGCTGTTTTTT CASRSPGTVNTGELFF
. TRBJ2-1 TRBV15 . TGTGCCACCAGGTCAGGGAGAGTTACTGGGAATGAGCAGTTCTTC CATRSGRVTGNEQFF
TRBD2 TRBJ2-1 TRBV5-1 . TGCGCCAGCAGCTCAGGGTCCACTAGCGGGAGGGCAGGCAATGAGCAGTTCTTC CASSSGSTSGRAGNEQFF
TRBD2 TRBJ2-3 TRBV9 . TGTGCCAGCAGCGTAGGTCTAGCGGCTAGCACAGATACGCAGTATTTT CASSVGLAASTDTQYF
. TRBJ2-3 TRBV12-3/TRBV12-4 . TGTGCCAGCAGTTGGGGCTCAGATACGCAGTATTTT CASSWGSDTQYF
. TRBJ1-2 TRBV7-2 . TGTGCCAGCAGCTTACTAGAAGGCCGGGATGGCTACACCTTC CASSLLEGRDGYTF
. TRBJ1-2 TRBV19 . TGTGCCAGCGATGCGATGGGAGTTGGCTACACCTTC CASDAMGVGYTF
. TRBJ2-1 TRBV5-4 once TGTGCCAGCAGCGAATCTAGCAACACCTACAATGAGCAGTTCTTC CASSESSNTYNEQFF
TRBD1 TRBJ2-3 TRBV27 . TGTGCCAGCAGTTTAGGCAGGGGGCCGGATACGCAGTATTTT CASSLGRGPDTQYF
TRBD1 TRBJ1-2 TRBV6-6 . TGTGCCAGCAGTTCCCACGGACAGGGAAACTATGGCTACACCTTC CASSSHGQGNYGYTF
. TRBJ1-3 TRBV27 . TGTGCCAGCAGAGGGCACTCTGGAAACACCATATATTTT CASRGHSGNTIYF
. TRBJ2-1 TRBV18 . TGTGCCAGCTCACCAACGAGGTGGGCTGGCAATGAGCAGTTCTTC CASSPTRWAGNEQFF
. TRBJ2-1 TRBV11-2 . TGTGCCAGCAGCTTAAGGGACCACGGCATCGATGAGCAGTTCTTC CASSLRDHGIDEQFF
TRBD1 TRBJ2-7 TRBV25-1 . TGTGCCAGCAGTGAATTGGGGACAGGGACCTACGAGCAGTACTTC CASSELGTGTYEQYF
TRBD1 TRBJ1-1 TRBV18 . TGTGCCAGCTCACCCCTTTCCCCAGGGACAGGGGGTAACACTGAAGCTTTCTTT CASSPLSPGTGGNTEAFF
TRBD1 TRBJ1-1 TRBV7-8 . TGTGCCAGCACCAAACAGGGGTTGAAGAACACTGAAGCTTTCTTT CASTKQGLKNTEAFF
TRBD2 TRBJ2-7 TRBV29-1 . TGCAGCGTCTCTGGGCTGACTAGCGGATCGAGCTCCTACGAGCAGTACTTC CSVSGLTSGSSSYEQYF
TRBD1 TRBJ2-3 TRBV27 . TGTGCCAGCAGCCCCGGGACAGTAACTAGCACAGATACGCAGTATTTT CASSPGTVTSTDTQYF
. TRBJ2-3 TRBV5-4 . TGTGCCAGCAGAGAACTAGGCACAGATACGCAGTATTTT CASRELGTDTQYF
. TRBJ2-7 TRBV7-9 . TGTGCCAGCAGCTTCTTGCACTACGAGCAGTACTTC CASSFLHYEQYF
. TRBJ2-1 TRBV11-2 . TGTGCCAGCAGCCTACGTGTGGGAGGCACCTCCTACAATGAGCAGTTCTTC CASSLRVGGTSYNEQFF
TRBD1 TRBJ2-4 TRBV6-5 . TGTGCCAGCAGTTACGTGAGCGGACAGGGATTCCGCATTCAGTACTTC CASSYVSGQGFRIQYF
. TRBJ2-5 TRBV6-2/TRBV6-3 . TGTGCCAGCAGTTACGGGCCGGAAGAGACCCAGTACTTC CASSYGPEETQYF
. TRBJ2-1 TRBV3-1/TRBV3-2 . TGTGCCAGCAGCGCCGGGACTGGAGAATCCAATGAGCAGTTCTTC CASSAGTGESNEQFF
TRBD1 TRBJ1-4 TRBV5-1 . TGCGCCAGCAGCGTTGGACAGGGTCCATCGCCTAATGAAAAACTGTTTTTT CASSVGQGPSPNEKLFF
. TRBJ2-1 TRBV3-1/TRBV3-2 few TGTGCCAGCAGCCAAGACGGGAGTGCCCACAATGAGCAGTTCTTC CASSQDGSAHNEQFF
TRBD1 TRBJ1-6 TRBV30 . TGTGCCTGGAGTCGACAGGGAGGCAATTCACCCCTCCACTTT CAWSRQGGNSPLHF
TRBD2 TRBJ2-3 TRBV6-1 few TGTGCCAGCAGTGAATCGATAGCGGGAGGAGTTGCAGATACGCAGTATTTT CASSESIAGGVADTQYF
. TRBJ1-5 TRBV28 . TGTGCCAGCAGACCGAGGGATCAGGGCAGCAATCAGCCCCAGCATTTT CASRPRDQGSNQPQHF
. TRBJ2-2 TRBV4-2 . TGTGCCAGCAGCCCCGGGACACCCGACACCGGGGAGCTGTTTTTT CASSPGTPDTGELFF
TRBD1 TRBJ1-2 TRBV6-2/TRBV6-3 . TGTGCCAGCAGTGCGAAACAGGGGGCCAGCTATGGCTACACCTTC CASSAKQGASYGYTF
TRBD1 TRBJ2-1 TRBV29-1 . TGCAGCGTTGAATATAACAGGGGGCCGTCCTACAATGAGCAGTTCTTC CSVEYNRGPSYNEQFF
. TRBJ2-7 TRBV6-5 . TGTGCCAGCAGGCCGGGACCCCTAAGCGGCGAGCAGTACTTC CASRPGPLSGEQYF
. TRBJ2-6 TRBV6-4 . TGTGCCAGCAGTGAGGGTGGGGCCAACGTCCTGACTTTC CASSEGGANVLTF
. TRBJ2-2 TRBV4-1 . TGCGCCAGCAGCCCCGACCTCCTGGGGGGAGACACCGGGGAGCTGTTTTTT CASSPDLLGGDTGELFF
TRBD1 TRBJ1-1 TRBV27 few TGTGCCAGCAGCGAGCGACAGGGCACTGAAGCTTTCTTT CASSERQGTEAFF
TRBD1 TRBJ2-2 TRBV6-4 . TGTGCCAGCAGTGACAGGGGGCACACCGGGGAGCTGTTTTTT CASSDRGHTGELFF
. TRBJ2-7 TRBV5-5 . TGTGCCAGCCATGGGAGTTCCTACGAGCAGTACTTC CASHGSSYEQYF